This record concerns one T cell receptor beta chain sequence. This specimen belongs to a study of blood T cell repertoires in COVID-19. Study-wide context: Samples came from the United States, Italy and Spain, spanning acute and convalescent COVID-19.

V lost 0 bases and J 2 bases, leaving 6 bases between the germline ends. From germline, CDR1 is SGDLS and CDR2 YYNGEE. This CDR3 comprises 14 residues. Profiled with immunoSEQ multiplex PCR; TCRdb holds only in-frame clones, not every one. In the table there are about 240,000 clones, approximately 86% of which are singletons. This receptor was identified in a woman aged 40 to 50 with acute COVID-19. The chain links TRBV9 to TRBJ1-3, with D perhaps TRBD1 (5 bases). The specimen was PBMCs or T cells enriched from blood (not recorded which). The CDR3 loop is CASSVEGAGNTIYF. The DNA for the CDR3 is TGTGCCAGCAGCGTAGAAGGGGCTGGAAACACCATATATTTT. Combining the CDR3 with reference TRBV9 and TRBJ1-3 gives the whole variable domain DSGVTQTPKHLITATGQRVTLRCSPRSGDLSVYWYQQSLDQGLQFLIQYYNGEERAKGNILERFSAQQFPDLHSELNLSSLELGDSALYFCASSVEGAGNTIYFGEGSWLTVV.